Here is one T cell receptor beta chain with its context. Its matching antigen is unknown. The CDR3 extends over 13 amino acids. With 5 bases removed from V and 2 bases from J, the gap between germline ends came to 10 bases. Germline V gene sequence: CDR1 SGHRS, CDR2 YFSETQ. These data originate in a study of OX40 agonist ivuxolimab in advanced cancers. Overall study: Having had anti-PD-1, anti-PD-L1 or anti-CTLA-4 therapy before was allowed, and over 35% had some.

Study outcomes and limitations: There were also nonresponders showing low normalized T-cell clonal expansion. The average count of expanded clones was higher among CD8+ T cells than among CD4+.

Patients with a history of autoimmune disease or on systemic immunosuppression were excluded. Here immunoSEQ multiplex PCR was the method, and the copy in TCRdb shows in-frame clones only, minus some. The repertoire holds under 80,000 clones, with about 90% as singletons. This sequence joins TRBV5-1 and TRBJ1-1; the D is unclear. The TCR originated in an adult with an advanced solid tumor such as melanoma, head and neck, liver or kidney cancer. The sequencing used CD4+ or CD8+ T cells sorted from blood, collected in a trial of the OX40 agonist ivuxolimab. The CDR3 coding sequence is TGCGCCAGCAGTCTTCTAGATAACACTGAAGCTTTCTTT. Translating gives CASSLLDNTEAFF.